The rows below give T cell receptor beta chains drawn from one sample of a study of shared clonotypes between healthy human individuals. The repertoire was sequenced with immunoSEQ multiplex PCR; TCRdb's copy has only in-frame clones and lacks some. The profile shows about 490,000 clones, around 80% of them singletons. Sequencing was carried out using PBMCs. These receptors were obtained from a woman between 35 and 50 years old in good health. Some clones in this sample may be carry-over from other donors' samples. Both conserved end residues are part of each CDR3.

j_gene	v_gene	CDR3aa
TRBJ1-1	TRBV10-3	CAISEYRGDTEAFF
TRBJ2-2	TRBV2	CASSYTGELFF
TRBJ2-5	TRBV7-3	CASSPTRGETQYF
TRBJ2-2	TRBV9	CASGQVANTGELFF
TRBJ2-1	TRBV11-2	CASSLGAGSSYNEQFF
TRBJ1-2	TRBV2	CASSEETGTGGLVTF
TRBJ2-3	TRBV5-1	CASSLGGGPSTDTQYF
TRBJ1-4	TRBV27	CASSLLGEKLFF
TRBJ1-1	TRBV18	CASSPGGAGNTEAFF
TRBJ2-7	TRBV2	CASNPSGVPYEQYF
TRBJ2-3	TRBV5-4	CASSLVGGSTDTQYF
TRBJ2-7	TRBV7-9	CASSLALAGSNYEQYF
TRBJ1-4	TRBV11-2	CASSLAGATNEKLFF
TRBJ1-5	TRBV21-1	CASSKDSGQEDQPQHF
TRBJ2-1	TRBV5-1	CASTIQSSYNEQFF
TRBJ2-7	TRBV6-1	CASNERGRGTYEQYF
TRBJ1-1	TRBV6-5	CASSSLTGTEAFF
TRBJ2-5	TRBV2	CASSEGLADQETQYF
TRBJ2-6	TRBV21-1	CASSKGGSGSASANSGANVLTF
TRBJ2-7	TRBV5-6	CASSLGGRASYEQYF
TRBJ2-2	TRBV25-1	CASSDSKKANTGELFF
TRBJ1-4	TRBV19	CASRGAASEKLFF
TRBJ2-1	TRBV14	CASSQDTAPFNEQFF
TRBJ2-5	TRBV2	CASSEEGTGGETQYF
TRBJ2-1	TRBV12-5	CASGLDGSYNEQFF
TRBJ2-1	TRBV11-3	CASSSGRSYNEQFF
TRBJ1-2	TRBV20-1	CSAGRGEGYTF
TRBJ1-1	TRBV5-6	CASSLAGSFYRTNTEAFF
TRBJ1-1	TRBV30	CAWSPTGLNTEAFF
TRBJ2-3	TRBV6-6	CASGPLLDTQYF
-	TRBV28	CASGGGRYEQYF
TRBJ2-1	TRBV7-2	CASIPAAPQIADEQFF
TRBJ2-6	TRBV27	CASSATDRPSGANVLTF
TRBJ2-2	TRBV9	CASSVAGPNTGELFF
TRBJ2-7	TRBV4-1	CASSQAGLAGSEQYF
TRBJ2-7	TRBV9	CASGGLAGVGEQYF
TRBJ2-6	TRBV30	CAWLGVRPSGANVLTF
TRBJ2-1	TRBV7-2	CASSLGLASGRINEQFF
TRBJ2-7	TRBV11-2	CASSLVGLASPEDEQYF
TRBJ2-3	TRBV30	CAWSFTDTQYF
TRBJ1-6	TRBV30	CAWRPLTGVNSPLHF
TRBJ1-5	TRBV11-2	CASSLSPGGSGSNQPQHF
TRBJ2-1	TRBV7-9	CASSSSIHEQFF
TRBJ2-5	TRBV5-1	CASSGRGEETQYF
TRBJ2-7	TRBV9	CASSVGLAGGTYEQYF
TRBJ2-7	TRBV6-1	CASKGFRLAYEQYF
TRBJ2-4	TRBV28	CASSLLGTGENIQYF
TRBJ2-5	TRBV29-1	CSVAGQGVEQETQYF
TRBJ2-2	TRBV25-1	CASSGGLARSWGTGELFF
TRBJ2-3	TRBV4-1	CASSYQRLAGGPQEGTQYF
TRBJ1-1	TRBV11-2	CASSYPRHRAGEAFF
TRBJ1-2	TRBV4-1	CASSQDLHLNYGYTF
TRBJ2-5	TRBV7-2	CASSTLAAVPETQYF
TRBJ2-1	TRBV15	CATSRDMARKINEQFF